The source of this T cell receptor (beta chain) is a study of lymphopenia after photon versus proton radiotherapy. On this clone: Its matching antigen is unknown.

The table came from immunoSEQ multiplex PCR; TCRdb's copy has only in-frame clones and leaves some out. The data show 25,000 to 30,000 clones, 80% to 90% seen once. The study's findings and limits: Proton therapy kept repertoires fairly stable, unlike photons, which gained effector/memory cells. Survival link was tested only in deceased patients; proton benefit remains a possibility. A bigger post-nadir fall in TCR diversity correlated inversely with survival time in deceased patients. Oligoclonal CD8+ Temra expansion after nadir drove photon patients' diversity drop.

Germline V gene sequence: CDR1 SEHNR, CDR2 FQNEAQ (reference sequence). The CDR3 sequence is 17 residues long. J lost 0 bases, V lost 2 bases, and 8 bases had no gene match. Sequences were derived from peripheral blood, sampled from a patient treated with proton-based radiotherapy. The V and J genes are TRBV7-9 and TRBJ2-5, with 8 bases identical to TRBD1. The TCR was taken from a woman aged 55 to 70 with cholangiocarcinoma. Some clones in this sample may be carry-over from other donors' samples. The CDR3 DNA sequence: TGTGCCAGCAGCTTATTCGGGACAGGCGCCTACCAAGAGACCCAGTACTTC. Encoded protein: CASSLFGTGAYQETQYF.